The 15 T cell receptor beta chains given below trace back to one sample, sequenced in a study of CD8 T cells in ankylosing spondylitis. TCRdb reprocessed the 5' RACE reads via MiXCR and lists one record per CDR3 protein. The sample has around 35,000 distinct CDR3 sequences, around an eighth seen once. Sequenced material: synovial fluid, either unsorted or a sorted T cell fraction (not recorded which). The receptors stem from a male donor with ankylosing spondylitis.

This clonotype was found a few times. The chain carries TRBV7-6 and TRBJ2-1; 8 positions agree with TRBD1. CDR3 length: 15 residues. The germline CDR1 and CDR2 sequences are SGHVS and FNYEAQ. V lost 5 bases, J lost 8 bases, and 11 bases stayed unmatched. The CDR3 nucleotides read TGTGCCAGCAGCCAGGGGGCAGGGGGAGGAGATGAGCAGTTCTTC. As protein: CASSQGAGGGDEQFF.

This clonotype has at least ten counts. V and J are TRBV20-1 and TRBJ2-7, with TRBD1 identical over 8 bases. CDR1 is DFQATT and CDR2 is SNEGSKA in the germline V gene (reference sequence). The CDR3 extends over 13 amino acids. V was clipped by 5 bases and J by 4 bases; unmatched bases: 7. The DNA of the CDR3 is TGCAGTGCTCCCGGACAGGGAGAGTACGAGCAGTACTTC. As protein: CSAPGQGEYEQYF.

This clonotype has only a few counts. V gene TRBV5-1 combines with J gene TRBJ1-2; D gene unclear. The CDR3 runs to 16 residues. Germline V gene lookup returns CDR1 SGHRS and CDR2 YFSETQ. V lost 5 bases, J lost 3 bases, and 20 bases lay in between. The CDR3 protein is CASRSDFFVGDYGYTF. DNA of the CDR3: TGCGCCAGCAGATCTGATTTCTTTGTGGGAGACTATGGCTACACCTTC.

The chain joins TRBV29-1 to TRBJ2-6, with D perhaps being TRBD1 or TRBD2 (6 bases each). Germline V gene data show CDR1 as SQVTM and CDR2 as ANQGSEA. V dropped 7 bases and J dropped 2 bases, with 12 bases sitting between them. The CDR3 has 14 amino acids. CDR3 residues: CSAVGGTGANVLTF. The CDR3 nucleotides read TGCAGCGCCGTAGGGGGGACTGGGGCCAACGTCCTGACTTTC.

This clonotype was seen repeatedly, ten times or more. This chain connects TRBV24-1 to TRBJ1-2, with D uncertain. The CDR3 totals 15 residues. Germline V CDR1 and CDR2: KGHDR, SFDVKD. Trimming removed 6 bases at V and 7 bases at J, with 20 bases between. Here the CDR3 reads CATSLSKDFTSGYTF. Written as DNA, the CDR3 is TGTGCCACCAGTCTCAGTAAGGACTTTACATCTGGCTACACCTTC.

In DNA, the CDR3 is TGTGCCAGCAGTTTAGTAGCTAGCGGGAGGTACGAGCAGTACTTC. It is translated as CASSLVASGRYEQYF. The chain uses TRBV27 and TRBJ2-7, with 11 bases aligning to TRBD2. Looked up from germline, CDR1 is MNHEY and CDR2 is SMNVEV (reference sequence). V gave up 2 bases and J gave up 4 bases; unmatched junction bases: 4. The CDR3 contains 15 residues.

This clonotype came up a few times. The chain is built from TRBV5-1 and TRBJ2-5; 12 bases match TRBD2. CDR1 is SGHRS and CDR2 is YFSETQ in the germline V gene. Trimming cost V 2 bases and J 5 bases; bases outside gene matches: 13. The CDR3 has 18 residues. The CDR3 DNA sequence: TGCGCCAGCAGCTTCCGACTAGCGGGAGATTCAGTCTGGGAGACCCAGTACTTC. This sequence encodes CASSFRLAGDSVWETQYF.

There are many counts of this clonotype. This chain joins TRBV10-2 and TRBJ1-2, with D possibly being TRBD1 (6 bases). CDR3 length equals 15 residues. Germline V gene sequence: CDR1 WSHSY, CDR2 SAAADI. V lost 4 bases and J 8 bases, leaving 20 bases between the germline ends. The CDR3 is CASSVPTGLKGGYTF. In DNA, the CDR3 is TGCGCCAGCAGTGTCCCGACAGGTCTAAAGGGAGGCTACACCTTC.

V and J are TRBV4-3 and TRBJ1-1; TRBD1 aligns across 7 bases. Per germline, CDR1 LGHNA and CDR2 YSLEER. The CDR3 sequence is 13 residues long. V was pared by 1 base and J by 10 bases, with 6 bases of the junction left unmatched. The CDR3, as DNA: TGCGCCAGCAGCCAAGTCTCGAGGGGGCGAGCTTTCTTT. Amino acids: CASSQVSRGRAFF.

V gene TRBV24-1 combines with J gene TRBJ1-2; D is possibly TRBD1 (5 bases). The V end lost 7 bases, the J end lost 5 bases, and 13 bases lay between the germline ends. The CDR3 covers 13 residues. Germline lookup yields CDR1 KGHDR and CDR2 SFDVKD. The CDR3 loop is CATSPGPVYGYTF. Here the CDR3 DNA reads TGTGCCACCAGCCCGGGACCGGTTTATGGCTACACCTTC.

The chain uses TRBV25-1 and TRBJ2-4, with D perhaps matching TRBD1 (6 bases). The germline V gene encodes CDR1 MGHDK and CDR2 SYGVNS. CDR3 size: 14 residues. V was trimmed by 2 bases and J by 13 bases, leaving 18 bases between them. The CDR3 bases are TGTGCCAGCAGTGAACTACCGACAGGCGCCGGCCAGTACTTC. It is translated as CASSELPTGAGQYF.

The gene calls are TRBV28 and TRBJ2-7; the D call may be TRBD1 or TRBD2 (5 bases each). The V gene lost 10 bases and the J gene lost 5 bases, with 18 bases spanning the gap. The CDR3 loop spans 13 amino acids. In germline, CDR1 is MDHEN, CDR2 SYDVKM. CDR3 amino acids: CATVSRESDEQYF. CDR3 nucleotide sequence: TGTGCCACCGTATCCAGGGAGTCTGACGAGCAGTACTTC.

The chain recombines TRBV4-3 with TRBJ2-3, with D possibly being TRBD2 (6 bases). V lost 1 base and J lost 2, with 13 bases in between. Germline-derived CDR1 and CDR2 are LGHNA and YSLEER. The length of the CDR3 is 16 residues. The CDR3 coding sequence is TGCGCCAGCAGCCAAGGGTTCGGAGGGGACACAGATACGCAGTATTTT. It is translated as CASSQGFGGDTDTQYF.

This clonotype was counted between two and nine times. This chain connects TRBV6-1 to TRBJ1-2; 8 bases agree with TRBD1. From germline, CDR1 is MNHNS and CDR2 SASEGT. The ends lost 1 base at V and 3 bases at J; junction bases unmatched: 1. The CDR3 has 14 residues. CDR3 amino acids: CASSEGTGHYGYTF. The CDR3, as DNA: TGTGCCAGCAGTGAAGGGACAGGGCACTATGGCTACACCTTC.

The chain joins TRBV9 to TRBJ2-3; D is perhaps TRBD2 (5 bases). The V end lost 0 bases, the J end lost 5 bases, and 19 bases lay between the germline ends. This CDR3 comprises 17 residues. CDR1 SGDLS and CDR2 YYNGEE come from the germline V gene. The CDR3 reads CASSVGYRSEEGDTQYF. CDR3 in DNA: TGTGCCAGCAGCGTAGGTTATCGGTCCGAAGAGGGAGATACGCAGTATTTT. Complete variable domain (other parts from reference TRBV9 and TRBJ2-3): DSGVTQTPKHLITATGQRVTLRCSPRSGDLSVYWYQQSLDQGLQFLIQYYNGEERAKGNILERFSAQQFPDLHSELNLSSLELGDSALYFCASSVGYRSEEGDTQYFGPGTRLTVL.